This T cell receptor (beta chain) was observed in a study of T cells in Graves' hyperthyroidism and ophthalmopathy (dated by TCRdb to between 2018 and 2021). For context, the study as a whole: To identify distinguishing TCR V-J signatures, a discovery cohort of some 99 patients was used, comprising approximately 40 with Graves' ophthalmopathy and about 59 with stable Graves' hyperthyroidism. Prospective prediction of ophthalmopathy was tested in an independent validation cohort of about 19 hyperthyroidism patients and 17 patients who later progressed to ophthalmopathy. The roughly 94 discovery patients were randomly split 7:3 into training and test sets. Thyroid tissue and blood T-cell repertoires from more than 5 Graves' hyperthyroidism patients were also compared in the study. Following sampling, methimazole starting at 30 mg daily was given to hyperthyroidism patients, and high-dose intravenous methylprednisolone was given to ophthalmopathy patients. According to the paper, TCR Vbeta CDR3 sequencing was carried out on 120 to 150 peripheral blood samples, which came from 40 to 45 ophthalmopathy, around 74 hyperthyroidism and roughly 17 progressor patients. Overall study outcomes, separate from this receptor: Sample size was not statistically predetermined, and blinding of investigators to group allocation was not performed. In cross-validation, a model built on a 13 V-J signature told ophthalmopathy apart from stable hyperthyroidism with 85% to 90% sensitivity and approximately 81% specificity, and in testing the same model reached 80%/75%. During validation, the model predicted progression to ophthalmopathy a median of around 6 months ahead of onset, with almost 71% sensitivity and roughly 72% specificity. Most expanded thyroid clonotypes (frequency above 0.001) were also found in blood, which suggests that blood repertoires may mirror thyroid immune responses.

Concerning this clonotype itself: It lacks a known antigen. Base qualities are not provided; no much larger clone lies one nucleotide away.

Patients with uncontrolled infections, other autoimmune diseases, pregnancy or lactation were excluded. Clinical symptoms, serum thyroxine and TRAb, thyroid ultrasound, and orbital computed tomography formed the basis for the diagnoses. Trizol reagent was used to extract total RNA, and RNA quality was then checked on an Agilent 2100 Bioanalyzer. The TCR beta CDR3 regions were amplified from RNA transcripts. The TCR CDR3 was subjected to a first round of RT-PCR using the HTBI primer set and the Qiagen OneStep RT-PCR kit. A second multiplex PCR round built the libraries, followed by size selection and purification. The libraries were sequenced on an Illumina HiSeq2000 using paired-end 100 bp reads. The paper's processing steps were these. SOAPnuke was used to process the raw data, removing reads that contained adapters or uncalled bases, had a mean Phred below 15, or lacked an exact match to the constant primer or identifier. COPE v1.2.5 was used to merge the high-quality paired reads, and each unique nucleotide sequence was defined as a clonotype. MiTCR v1.1 was used to align the clonotypes against IMGT TRBV, TRBD and TRBJ reference segments. Analysis was restricted to V-J combinations with a frequency above 0.0001, which covered 98% to 99.2% of repertoires. A TCS score was defined as the ratio of F50 (clonal expansion) to E x V (chaos), with BLOSUM62-based TCRdist applied between CDR3 peptides within each V-J. Welch's t-statistics and random forest reduced around 550 V-J features to 10 to 15, which were used in a naive Bayes classifier (R e1071). Thyroid-blood repertoire similarity was quantified with the Morisita-Horn index. TCRdb cleaned the public reads at Q25 with fastp, built clones with MiXCR and kept in-frame beta chains. Identical CDR3 proteins give one entry, which carries the most common genes and DNA. TCRdb, not the original authors, processed these V and J calls. In this sample the table shows around 620,000 distinct CDR3 sequences, around 42% of which occur a single time. The ten top clones hold over 15% of the sample.

Trimming accounts for 2 bases at V and 1 base at J, while the number of junction bases matched to no gene is 0. Measured from the cysteine to the phenylalanine, the CDR3 is 14 residues long. The retained sequence is limited to the CDR3, 42 bases, with the frame set at the first base. CDR1 MRHNA and CDR2 SNTAGT are derived from the germline V gene. Sequencing used peripheral blood or thyroid tissue (not recorded which). Here the chain combines TRBV6-4 and TRBJ1-1, with 8 middle bases fitting TRBD1. This sequence originates from an adult woman with Graves' disease, either hyperthyroidism or ophthalmopathy (not recorded which). The CDR3 protein: CASSDGQGNTEAFF. The nucleotides read TGTGCCAGCAGTGACGGACAGGGGAACACTGAAGCTTTCTTT.